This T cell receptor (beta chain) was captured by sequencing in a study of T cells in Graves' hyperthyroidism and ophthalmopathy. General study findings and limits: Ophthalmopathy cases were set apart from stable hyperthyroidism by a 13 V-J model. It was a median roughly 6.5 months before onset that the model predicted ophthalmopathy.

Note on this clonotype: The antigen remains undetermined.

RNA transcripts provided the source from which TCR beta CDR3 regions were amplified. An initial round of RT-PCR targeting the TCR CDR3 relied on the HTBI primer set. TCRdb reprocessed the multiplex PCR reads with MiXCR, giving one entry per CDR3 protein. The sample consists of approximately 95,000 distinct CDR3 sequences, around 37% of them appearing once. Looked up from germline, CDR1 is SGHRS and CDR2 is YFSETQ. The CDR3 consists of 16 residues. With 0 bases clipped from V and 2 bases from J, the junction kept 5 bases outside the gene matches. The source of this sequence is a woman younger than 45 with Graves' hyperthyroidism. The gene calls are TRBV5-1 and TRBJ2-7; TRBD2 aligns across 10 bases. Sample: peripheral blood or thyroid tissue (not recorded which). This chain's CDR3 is CASSLAQAGGPYEQYF. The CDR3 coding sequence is TGCGCCAGCAGCTTGGCCCAAGCGGGAGGGCCCTACGAGCAGTACTTC.